This T cell receptor beta chain appears in the sequencing data of a study of T cells in Graves' hyperthyroidism and ophthalmopathy. Study summary: Before any treatment, at initial diagnosis, peripheral blood was collected. Study results and limitations: The blood repertoire included most of the expanded thyroid clonotypes above 0.001.

Germline V gene lookup returns CDR1 WSHSY and CDR2 SAAADI. The CDR3 consists of 17 residues. From RNA transcripts, TCR beta CDR3 regions were amplified. The HTBI primer set was used in a first-round RT-PCR of the TCR CDR3. MiXCR, applied by TCRdb to the multiplex PCR reads, yields one record per CDR3 protein. Seen here are about 600,000 distinct CDR3 sequences, roughly 15% observed once, and the top ten hold 2.5% to 4%. Comments on this clonotype: The antigen remains undetermined. At one end, the junction sequence differs from germline, possibly due to a read error.

Pregnant or lactating patients were excluded, as were those with uncontrolled infection or other autoimmune disease. The sequenced sample was blood. The TCR sequence derives from a middle-aged woman with Graves' ophthalmopathy. The chain is built from TRBV10-2 and TRBJ2-3, with TRBD2 matching 9 bases. The CDR3 bases are TGCGCCAGCCGTGACAGCGGGGGGACACTTAGCACAGATACGCAGTATTTT. It is translated as CASRDSGGTLSTDTQYF.